The subject of this entry is one TCR beta chain. Produced via immunoSEQ multiplex PCR; TCRdb's table is partial and in-frame only. Of about 480,000 clones in the sample, around 89% were seen once. The data were obtained in a study of blood T cell repertoires in COVID-19. Participants reported their clinical history, and cohort assignment relied on those reports. This CDR3 contains 14 residues. The V gene lost 2 bases and the J gene lost 9 bases, with 14 bases spanning the gap. The V gene's germline CDR1 is MNHNY and CDR2 SVGAGI (reference sequence). This clonotype originated in a woman aged 40 to 50 who had recovered from COVID-19. The chain couples TRBV6-6 to TRBJ2-1, with D possibly matching TRBD1 (5 bases). The specimen was PBMCs or T cells enriched from blood (not recorded which). The CDR3 nucleotides read TGTGCCAGCAGTTACGGGGCAGGTCGCAGTGAGCAGTTCTTC. This gives the protein CASSYGAGRSEQFF.